The TCR beta chain described here comes from a study of shared clonotypes between healthy human individuals. Comment on this clone: Antigen specificity is unknown. This sample also contains other DNA sequences that code for the same CDR3.

The study, taken as a whole, reports: Shared across a few donors were around 4.7% of the naive CD4 clonotypes. Blood alone was sampled, and tissue repertoires likely differ. Sequencing depth was predicted to influence how clonotypes are shared among donors.

The table came from immunoSEQ multiplex PCR; TCRdb's copy has only in-frame clones and leaves some out. This table has 2 million to 2.5 million clones, 85% to 95% appearing once. CD45RA+ naive and CD45RA-negative memory subsets were separated from CD4+ cells. This clonotype was obtained from a young man in good health. Input material: naive CD4+ T cells sorted from blood. Subset indicated: CD45RA+ positively selected.

The CDR3 nucleotides read TGCGCCAGCAGCCAAGGGACAGGGGGGAACACTGAAGCTTTCTTT. This codes for CASSQGTGGNTEAFF. V usage is TRBV4-1 and J usage is TRBJ1-1; 10 nucleotides align to TRBD1. This CDR3 region has 15 residues. J gave up 1 base and V 1 base, and 0 bases lay outside the gene matches. Germline V CDR1 and CDR2: MGHRA, YSYEKL.